The 6 T cell receptor beta chains below were found in one sample sequenced in a study of blood T cell repertoires in COVID-19. Repertoires were generated with immunoSEQ multiplex PCR, while TCRdb's copy carries only in-frame clones and drops some. The sample contains 50,000 to 65,000 clones, roughly nine tenths of which appear only once. Sequencing was performed on peripheral blood. The receptor set was obtained from a man aged 55 to 69 with active COVID-19.

The sample holds one count of this clone. Here the CDR3 DNA reads TGTGCCACCAAACTAGCGGGGGCCTACAATGAGCAGTTCTTC. As protein: CATKLAGAYNEQFF. The chain uses TRBV28 and TRBJ2-1; TRBD2 agrees at 11 bases. The CDR3 is made up of 14 amino acids. The junction had 4 bases not matched to a gene; V was cut back by 10 bases and J by 2 bases. The germline V gene encodes CDR1 MDHEN and CDR2 SYDVKM.

This clone came up once. At one of its ends the junction is not consistent with the germline gene, which may arise from a read error. The rearrangement uses TRBV2 and TRBJ1-1; TRBD1 might be the D (5 bases). This CDR3 contains 15 residues. Germline loops: CDR1 SNHLY, CDR2 FYNNEI. CDR3 protein: CASSELGGGNTEAFF. The CDR3 nucleotides are TGTGCCAGCAGTGAATTGGGGGGGGGAAACACCGAAGCTTTCTTT.

In DNA form, the CDR3 reads TGCAGCGTTGACCCATCCCAAGAGACCCAGTACTTC. It encodes CSVDPSQETQYF. V and J are TRBV29-1 and TRBJ2-5; D remains ambiguous. The V gene lost 3 bases and the J gene lost 1 base, with 6 bases spanning the gap. This CDR3 has 12 amino acids. The germline V gene encodes CDR1 SQVTM and CDR2 ANQGSEA.

This chain connects TRBV11-3 to TRBJ1-1; D is possibly TRBD1 (5 bases). Germline CDR1 and CDR2: SGHNT and YENEEA. The CDR3 is 13 amino acids. Trimming shortened V by 8 bases and J by 2 bases, and 12 bases separated the two germline ends. The CDR3 loop is CASRGRGNTEAFF. In DNA form, the CDR3 reads TGTGCCAGCCGGGGGAGGGGAAACACTGAAGCTTTCTTT.

The chain recombines TRBV28 with TRBJ2-7; 7 nucleotides line up with TRBD1. This CDR3 is 12 amino acids long. Germline V lookup: CDR1 MDHEN, CDR2 SYDVKM. After removal of 10 bases from V and 1 base from J, the junction contained 4 bases not matched to a gene. The CDR3: CATDRASYEQYF. Here the CDR3 DNA reads TGTGCCACCGACAGGGCATCCTACGAGCAGTACTTC.

The V and J genes are TRBV6-1 and TRBJ2-2; 13 bases map to TRBD2. The CDR3 spans 17 residues. Per germline, CDR1 MNHNS and CDR2 SASEGT. V lost 4 bases to trimming and J lost 9 bases; unmatched junction nucleotides: 11. The CDR3 reads CASSALRTSGSLRELFF. CDR3 coding DNA: TGTGCCAGCAGTGCCCTTCGGACTAGCGGGAGCCTAAGGGAGCTGTTTTTT.